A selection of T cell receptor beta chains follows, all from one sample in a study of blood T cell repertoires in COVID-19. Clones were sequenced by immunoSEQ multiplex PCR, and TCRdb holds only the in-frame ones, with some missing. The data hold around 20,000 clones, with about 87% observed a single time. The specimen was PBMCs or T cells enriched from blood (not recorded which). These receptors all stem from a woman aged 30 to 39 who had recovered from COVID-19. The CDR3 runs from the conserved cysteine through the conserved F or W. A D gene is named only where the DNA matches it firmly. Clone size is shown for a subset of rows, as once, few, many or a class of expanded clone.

CASSQEMSLNTEAFF TGTGCCAGCAGCCAAGAGATGAGTTTAAACACTGAAGCTTTCTTT once TRBJ1-1 TRBV4-2 .
CASSPLRQGEAEAFF TGTGCCAGCAGTCCCTTAAGACAGGGGGAAGCTGAAGCTTTCTTT . TRBJ1-1 TRBV27 TRBD1
CATGTGGTFGYTF TGTGCCACAGGGACAGGGGGGACCTTTGGCTACACCTTC . TRBJ1-2 TRBV24-1 TRBD1
CAISASQGHQPQHF TGTGCCATCAGTGCTTCTCAGGGGCACCAGCCCCAGCATTTT . TRBJ1-5 TRBV10-3 .
CASSQDSNSGNTIYF TGCGCCAGCAGCCAAGATTCCAACTCTGGAAACACCATATATTTT . TRBJ1-3 TRBV4-3 .
CASSLDPGRHQPQHF TGTGCCAGCAGCTTAGATCCAGGGAGGCATCAGCCCCAGCATTTT . TRBJ1-5 TRBV7-2 .
CASSPGTPSGNTIYF TGTGCCAGCAGCCCGGGAACCCCCTCTGGAAACACCATATATTTT . TRBJ1-3 TRBV5-4 .
CSALPGTGENTEAFF TGCAGCGCCCTACCCGGGACAGGGGAGAACACTGAAGCTTTCTTT few TRBJ1-1 TRBV29-1 TRBD1
CASSRGVVHNEQFF TGTGCCAGCAGCCGGGGAGTAGTCCACAATGAGCAGTTCTTC . TRBJ2-1 TRBV6-5 .
CASSQSGLNTEAFF TGTGCCAGCAGCCAATCAGGTTTGAACACTGAAGCTTTCTTT . TRBJ1-1 TRBV14 .
CASSTTGLNTEAFF TGCGCCAGCAGCACCACAGGGCTGAACACTGAAGCTTTCTTT . TRBJ1-1 TRBV5-1 .
CASSEGTSGQGAGEQYF TGCGCCAGCAGTGAAGGGACCTCCGGACAGGGGGCTGGGGAGCAGTACTTC few TRBJ2-7 TRBV10-2 TRBD1
CASSYAFQGNSPLHF TGTGCCAGCAGTTACGCTTTCCAGGGTAATTCACCCCTCCACTTT few TRBJ1-6 TRBV6-5 .
CASGLLDGLADYTGELFF TGTGCTAGTGGTTTGCTAGACGGACTAGCGGATTACACCGGGGAGCTGTTTTTT . TRBJ2-2 TRBV12-5 TRBD2
CASTGLAGGEQYF TGCGCCAGCACGGGACTAGCGGGAGGCGAGCAGTACTTC . TRBJ2-7 TRBV5-1 TRBD2
CASSFGGTYEQYF TGTGCCAGCAGCTTTGGCGGAACCTACGAGCAGTACTTC . TRBJ2-7 TRBV7-3 .
CASSPQNSGANVLTF TGTGCCAGCAGCCCACAGAACTCTGGGGCCAACGTCCTGACTTTC . TRBJ2-6 TRBV5-6 .
CASSLVSAGTGNTQYF TGTGCCAGCAGCTTGGTCTCCGCAGGTACGGGAAATACGCAGTATTTT . TRBJ2-3 TRBV5-4 .
CASSLWGDYIGEAFF TGTGCCAGCAGCCTTTGGGGAGACTACATAGGCGAAGCTTTCTTT . TRBJ1-1 TRBV5-8 .
CASRRQGGTEAFF TGTGCCAGCAGAAGACAGGGCGGCACTGAAGCTTTCTTT . TRBJ1-1 TRBV7-2 TRBD1
CASSLTSGASGANVLTF TGTGCCAGCAGCCTGACTAGCGGGGCCTCTGGGGCCAACGTCCTGACTTTC . TRBJ2-6 TRBV5-6 TRBD2
CASSKQGSYGYTF TGTGCCAGCAGCAAACAGGGAAGCTATGGCTACACCTTC . TRBJ1-2 TRBV12-3/TRBV12-4 .
CASSAATSGGTDTQYF TGTGCCAGCAGTGCGGCGACTAGCGGGGGAACAGATACGCAGTATTTT . TRBJ2-3 TRBV6-1 TRBD2
CASSGRDIYNEQFF TGTGCCAGCAGTGGAAGGGACATATACAATGAGCAGTTCTTC . TRBJ2-1 TRBV25-1 .